Each of the 27 T cell receptor beta chains below was sequenced from the same sample in a study of T-cell reconstitution after alpha-beta-depleted transplantation in children. The library targeted TCRbeta and was prepared with unique molecular identifiers. TCRdb passed the PCR reads through MiXCR, listing each CDR3 protein once. The data contain roughly 200,000 distinct CDR3 sequences, just over 14% of them singletons. The sample consisted of PBMCs from the stem cell graft donor, taken from the stem cell graft. All receptors come from a human donor who donated a stem cell graft to a child with acute lymphoblastic leukemia.

This clonotype was seen at least ten times. The V call is TRBV20-1, the J call TRBJ2-7; 13 bases agree with TRBD2. The CDR3 runs to 16 residues. In germline, CDR1 is DFQATT, CDR2 SNEGSKA (reference sequence). V trimming: 3 bases; J trimming: 4 bases; junction bases outside the gene matches: 9. The CDR3 DNA reads TGCAGTGCTAGTTCGAGACTAGCGGGGGGAATATACGAGCAGTACTTC. Protein: CSASSRLAGGIYEQYF.

This chain connects TRBV5-5 to TRBJ2-1, with D tentatively TRBD1 or TRBD2 (5 bases each). V was cut by 0 bases and J by 5 bases, with 9 bases left in between. There are 14 residues in the CDR3. Germline lookup yields CDR1 SGHKS and CDR2 YYEKEE (reference sequence). CDR3 sequence (DNA): TGTGCCAGCAGCTTGGGGGACCAGGACAATGAGCAGTTCTTC. Its protein is CASSLGDQDNEQFF.

Here the CDR3 DNA reads TGTGCCAGCAGTTACTCGATGGGAAGTGAAAAACTGTTTTTT. Translating gives CASSYSMGSEKLFF. This chain links TRBV6-5 with TRBJ1-4; D not certain. CDR1 and CDR2 (germline): MNHEY, SVGAGI. V lost 0 bases and J 7 bases, leaving 9 bases between the germline ends. The CDR3 sequence is 14 residues long.

This clonotype was recorded at least ten times. The rearrangement uses TRBV5-1 and TRBJ1-1; 7 nucleotides match TRBD1. CDR3 length: 12 residues. CDR1 and CDR2 (germline): SGHRS, YFSETQ. The V gene end was trimmed by 4 bases and the J gene end by 9 bases; junction bases not matched to a gene: 6. CDR3 coding DNA: TGCGCCAGCAGCCTGGGGACAGATCAAGCTTTCTTT. This translates into CASSLGTDQAFF.

The sample holds many counts of this clonotype. This sequence joins TRBV12-3 or TRBV12-4 and TRBJ1-1; tentatively, D is TRBD1 (6 bases). The CDR3 is 15 residues long. V was trimmed by 3 bases and J by 1 base, leaving 12 bases between them. CDR3 protein: CASSFSIQGNTEAFF. For the CDR3, the DNA is TGTGCCAGCAGTTTCTCCATACAGGGGAACACTGAAGCTTTCTTT.

At least ten counts were recorded for this clonotype. The V gene is TRBV5-6, the J gene TRBJ2-7; D tentatively fits TRBD1 or TRBD2 (5 bases each). The CDR3 contains 14 residues. V was cut by 3 bases and J by 2 bases, with 12 bases left in between. Per the germline V gene, CDR1 is SGHDT and CDR2 is YYEEEE. The CDR3 DNA is TGTGCCAGCAGCTACAGAGGGACGGCCTACGAGCAGTACTTC. Translated: CASSYRGTAYEQYF.

The chain couples TRBV7-6 to TRBJ2-7; TRBD2 agrees at 9 bases. Unmatched junction bases numbered 12, after V lost 4 bases and J lost 8 bases. Germline-derived CDR1 and CDR2 are SGHVS and FNYEAQ. This CDR3 spans 15 amino acids. The DNA for the CDR3 is TGTGCCAGCAGCTCCCCGACTAGCGGCCCTACGCAGCAGTACTTC. This codes for CASSSPTSGPTQQYF.

This clonotype appeared many times. The chain uses TRBV20-1 and TRBJ2-7; 11 positions agree with TRBD2. Germline CDR1 DFQATT, CDR2 SNEGSKA (reference sequence). The CDR3 runs to 16 residues. V trimming: 4 bases; J trimming: 3 bases; junction bases outside the gene matches: 11. CDR3 bases: TGCAGTGCTACTGGGACTAGCGGCCCGGCGGACTACGAGCAGTACTTC. As protein: CSATGTSGPADYEQYF.

This clonotype was detected many times. The chain carries TRBV10-3 and TRBJ2-1, with D perhaps being TRBD1 or TRBD2 (5 bases each). V was cut by 5 bases and J by 6 bases, with 14 bases left in between. The CDR3 spans 14 residues. Germline loops: CDR1 ENHRY, CDR2 SYGVKD. Here the CDR3 reads CAISPGPRGNEQFF. DNA of the CDR3: TGTGCCATCAGTCCCGGGCCGAGGGGCAATGAGCAGTTCTTC.

V gene TRBV5-4 combines with J gene TRBJ1-1; D might be TRBD1 (5 bases). Trimming pared 4 bases from V and 2 bases from J, leaving 12 bases between. From germline, CDR1 is SGHNT and CDR2 YYREEE (reference sequence). CDR3 size: 14 residues. DNA of the CDR3: TGTGCCAGCAGCGTGGGACTCCTCAACACTGAAGCTTTCTTT. Translated, it gives CASSVGLLNTEAFF.

This clonotype was seen ten or more times. The rearrangement joins TRBV10-1 to TRBJ2-5; D possibly corresponds to TRBD2 (5 bases). Germline V gene sequence: CDR1 WNHNN, CDR2 SYGVQD (reference sequence). V lost 6 bases to trimming and J lost 4 bases, with 15 bases between them. CDR3 length equals 14 residues. CDR3 DNA: TGCGCCAGCAGCGCGGGTTCGGGGAGAGAGACCCAGTACTTC. Amino acid sequence: CASSAGSGRETQYF.

This clonotype was seen repeatedly, ten times or more. The rearrangement links TRBV5-1 to TRBJ2-1, with D uncertain. Between the trimmed V and J ends, which lost 1 base and 0 bases, there was a span of 8 bases. Germline V CDR1 and CDR2: SGHRS, YFSETQ. The CDR3 runs 15 residues. The chain's CDR3 is CASSLTVSSYNEQFF. CDR3 sequence (DNA): TGCGCCAGCAGCTTGACAGTAAGCTCCTACAATGAGCAGTTCTTC.

This clonotype was seen more than once but under ten times. The chain joins TRBV7-2 to TRBJ2-5, with D hard to call. Trimming took off 3 bases at V and 5 bases at J, with 10 bases between the two ends. Germline CDR1 is SGHTA and CDR2 is FQGNSA. The CDR3 is 13 amino acids. This chain's CDR3 is CASSFGEGETQYF. DNA of the CDR3: TGTGCCAGCAGCTTTGGGGAAGGGGAGACCCAGTACTTC. The entire variable domain, with the rest obtained from reference TRBV7-2 and TRBJ2-5, is as follows: GAGVSQSPSNKVTEKGKDVELRCDPISGHTALYWYRQSLGQGLEFLIYFQGNSAPDKSGLPSDRFSAERTGGSVSTLTIQRTQQEDSAVYLCASSFGEGETQYFGPGTRLLVL.

This clonotype appeared many times. This chain connects TRBV11-3 to TRBJ2-3; D not resolved. V was cut by 1 base and J by 2 bases, with 13 bases left in between. The CDR3 runs 16 residues. CDR1 SGHNT and CDR2 YENEEA come from the germline V gene. The CDR3 sequence: CASSLGSLVNTDTQYF. The CDR3 nucleotides read TGTGCCAGCAGCTTAGGATCATTAGTTAACACAGATACGCAGTATTTT. The whole variable domain, remainder taken from reference TRBV11-3 and TRBJ2-3, is EAGVVQSPRYKIIEKKQPVAFWCNPISGHNTLYWYLQNLGQGPELLIRYENEEAVDDSQLPKDRFSAERLKGVDSTLKIQPAELGDSAVYLCASSLGSLVNTDTQYFGPGTRLTVL.

As concerns this clonotype: This sequence may be a read error, since a much larger clone differs from it by one base. The rearrangement links TRBV29-1 to TRBJ1-1; D unresolved. This CDR3 spans 11 amino acids. Germline lookup yields CDR1 SQVTM and CDR2 ANQGSEA. The CDR3 nucleotides are TGCAGCGTCGTCGCGAACACTGAATCTTTCTTT. This encodes CSVVANTESFF.

This clonotype has ten or more counts. The chain carries TRBV10-3 and TRBJ1-1; no definite D call. Germline assignment: CDR1 ENHRY and CDR2 SYGVKD. V was trimmed by 2 bases and J by 8 bases, leaving 6 bases between them. This CDR3 comprises 11 residues. As DNA, the CDR3 is TGTGCCATCAGTGAGCGGTTGGAAGCTTTCTTT. As protein: CAISERLEAFF.

This clonotype was observed a few times. V and J are TRBV4-1 and TRBJ2-7; D ambiguous. Germline V CDR1 and CDR2: MGHRA, YSYEKL. Between the trimmed V and J ends, which lost 1 base and 8 bases, there was a span of 12 bases. The CDR3 contains 13 residues. The CDR3 nucleotides are TGCGCCAGCAGCCAAGGGCGTTCGCTCCAGCAGTACTTC. Encoded protein: CASSQGRSLQQYF.

A note on this clonotype: Being one base from a much bigger clone, this may be a read error. V and J are TRBV5-6 and TRBJ2-4; 8 bases fit TRBD1. Germline V lookup: CDR1 SGHDT, CDR2 YYEEEE. This CDR3 region has 15 residues. CDR3 protein: CASSLAGTGTNSQYF. The CDR3, as DNA: TGTGCCAGCAGCTTGGCTGGGACAGGCACAAACAGTCAGTACTTC.

For this clonotype: As the CDR3 is not closed by the conserved phenylalanine or tryptophan, this likely results from a read error. CDR3 in amino acids: CASSYSASGSYEQYL. As DNA, the CDR3 is TGTGCCAGCAGTTACTCTGCTAGCGGGAGTTACGAGCAGTACTTA. The chain has TRBV6-5 and TRBJ2-7; the match to TRBD2 covers 10 bases. Trimming at V came to 0 bases and at J to 4 bases, leaving 3 bases not matched to a gene. Per germline, CDR1 MNHEY and CDR2 SVGAGI. CDR3 length equals 15 residues.

Many counts were recorded for this clonotype. The rearrangement links TRBV10-3 to TRBJ1-4; D remains ambiguous. This CDR3 spans 17 amino acids. Germline CDR1 is ENHRY and CDR2 is SYGVKD. Trimming left V 0 bases short and J 6 bases short, with 17 bases between. In nucleotides, the CDR3 is TGTGCCATCAGTGAGTCGAGCGGACCTGGAGGAGATGAAAAACTGTTTTTT. Its protein product is CAISESSGPGGDEKLFF.

This clonotype was seen repeatedly, ten times or more. V gene TRBV9 combines with J gene TRBJ2-7; TRBD2 agrees at 8 bases. Trimming removed 4 bases from V and 6 bases from J; junction bases left unmatched: 12. The CDR3 contains 15 residues. Germline V gene lookup returns CDR1 SGDLS and CDR2 YYNGEE. The chain's CDR3 is CASSLGAGAVSEQYF. Here the CDR3 DNA reads TGTGCCAGCAGCTTGGGAGCGGGAGCTGTTAGCGAGCAGTACTTC.

This clonotype has a count of ten or more. The chain carries TRBV27 and TRBJ2-7, with a weak D call TRBD1 (7 bases). There are 15 residues in the CDR3. CDR1 and CDR2 (germline): MNHEY, SMNVEV (reference sequence). The ends were cut back, 2 bases at V and 4 bases at J, with 15 bases in the middle. The CDR3 loop is CASSLAGQSLYEQYF. CDR3 in DNA: TGTGCCAGCAGTTTAGCGGGACAGTCTTTATACGAGCAGTACTTC.

The chain has TRBV19 and TRBJ1-5; a weak D match, TRBD1 (5 bases). The V gene's germline CDR1 is LNHDA and CDR2 SQIVND (reference sequence). V was trimmed by 7 bases and J by 9 bases, leaving 19 bases between them. The CDR3 contains 14 residues. CDR3 residues: CASTRAFGGTPQHF. The CDR3 DNA follows: TGTGCCAGTACCAGGGCATTCGGGGGGACGCCCCAGCATTTT.

This clonotype occurred many times. This rearrangement joins TRBV20-1 to TRBJ2-4; 10 nucleotides agree with TRBD2. This CDR3 has 16 amino acids. Germline CDR1 DFQATT, CDR2 SNEGSKA (reference sequence). Germline trimming cut 1 base from V and 7 bases from J; bases unmatched to any gene: 10. This CDR3 reads CSARGWTSGNGNIQYF. Written as DNA, the CDR3 is TGCAGTGCTAGAGGGTGGACTAGCGGTAACGGCAACATTCAGTACTTC.

This clonotype has a count of ten or more. This sequence joins TRBV6-6 and TRBJ1-1; D remains unclear. CDR1 and CDR2 from the germline V gene are MNHNY and SVGAGI (reference sequence). CDR3 length: 13 amino acids. V was cut by 0 bases and J by 7 bases, with 9 bases left in between. The CDR3 spells CASSYSSVGEAFF. The CDR3 bases are TGTGCCAGCAGTTACTCGAGCGTCGGTGAAGCTTTCTTT.

In its sample, this clonotype was seen many times. The gene calls are TRBV27 and TRBJ2-1; the match to TRBD2 covers 9 bases. Germline loops: CDR1 MNHEY, CDR2 SMNVEV (reference sequence). The CDR3 length is 18 residues. J lost 0 bases, V lost 2 bases, and 8 bases had no gene match. CDR3 in amino acids: CASSLLAGNPSSYNEQFF. The CDR3 nucleotides are TGTGCCAGCAGTTTACTAGCGGGAAACCCTAGCTCCTACAATGAGCAGTTCTTC.

Many counts were recorded for this clonotype. For the CDR3, the DNA is TGTGCCAGCAGCTTAGCCCGCGCGGGAGCTGCCGGGGAGCTGTTTTTT. Its protein product is CASSLARAGAAGELFF. This chain uses TRBV7-9 with TRBJ2-2, with TRBD2 matching 7 bases. The length of the CDR3 is 16 residues. The junction had 7 bases not matched to a gene; V was cut back by 0 bases and J by 6 bases. Germline CDR1 reads SEHNR; CDR2 reads FQNEAQ (reference sequence).